This entry describes one TCR beta chain. Germline values: CDR1 MNHNY, CDR2 SVGAGI (reference sequence). The CDR3 has 14 residues. Trimming left V 5 bases short and J 4 bases short, with 14 bases between. These data originate in a study of blood T cell repertoires in COVID-19. Sequenced by immunoSEQ multiplex PCR; TCRdb stores in-frame clones only, minus some. Of about 110,000 clones in the sample, about three quarters were seen once. The sample consisted of peripheral blood. This TCR was recovered from an older man with acute or convalescent COVID-19. The chain employs TRBV6-6 and TRBJ1-1; D might be TRBD1 (6 bases). The CDR3 DNA is TGTGCCAGCAGTGCAGGGGAGCGGAGCACTGAAGCTTTCTTT. Residues: CASSAGERSTEAFF.